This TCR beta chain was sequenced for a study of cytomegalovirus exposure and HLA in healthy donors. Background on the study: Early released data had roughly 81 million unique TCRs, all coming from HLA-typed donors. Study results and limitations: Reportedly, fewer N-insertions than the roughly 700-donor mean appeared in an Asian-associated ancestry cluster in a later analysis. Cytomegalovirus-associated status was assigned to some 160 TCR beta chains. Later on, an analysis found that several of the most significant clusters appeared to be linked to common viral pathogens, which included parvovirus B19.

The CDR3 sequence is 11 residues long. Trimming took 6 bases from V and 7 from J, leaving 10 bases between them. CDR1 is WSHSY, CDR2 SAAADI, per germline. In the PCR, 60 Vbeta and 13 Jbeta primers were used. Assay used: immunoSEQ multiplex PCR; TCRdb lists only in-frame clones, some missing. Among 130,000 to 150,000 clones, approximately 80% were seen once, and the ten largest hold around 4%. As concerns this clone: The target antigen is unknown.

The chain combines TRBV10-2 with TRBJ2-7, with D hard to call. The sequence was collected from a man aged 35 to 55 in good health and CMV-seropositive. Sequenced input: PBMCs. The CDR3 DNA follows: TGCGCCAGCAGGGCCGCTGTGGAGCAGTACTTC. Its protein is CASRAAVEQYF.